The next 19 T cell receptor beta chains were all read from a single sample in a study of human T cells and chemical hapten exposure. Time point defined: patch test 2, 6 weeks after DPC sensitization. The treatment was: therapeutic diphenylcyclopropenone sensitization with weekly scalp DPC. TCRdb re-called the RACE reads with MiXCR, one entry per CDR3 protein. This sample carries around 360,000 distinct CDR3 sequences, about 6.3% of them seen once, and the ten largest clones take around 6.1%. Material: whole blood, obtained in connection with sensitization to the hapten diphenylcyclopropenone (DPC). The receptors stem from a woman aged 18-35 years with alopecia areata. Some clones in this sample may be carry-over from other donors' samples.

The sample holds many counts of this clonotype. The chain has TRBV27 and TRBJ1-4, with D possibly TRBD1 on 6 matching bases. V was cut by 6 bases and J by 10 bases, with 12 bases left in between. CDR1 is MNHEY, CDR2 SMNVEV, per germline (reference sequence). The CDR3 totals 12 residues. CDR3 sequence (DNA): TGTGCCAGCAGGGGGGGCGTAGGAAAACTGTTTTTT. This sequence encodes CASRGGVGKLFF.

The chain uses TRBV3-1 and TRBJ1-5, with TRBD1 identical over 8 bases. The CDR3 sequence is 15 residues long. With 1 base clipped from V and 6 bases from J, the junction kept 5 bases outside the gene matches. Germline lookup yields CDR1 LGHDT and CDR2 YNNKEL (reference sequence). This chain's CDR3 is CASSQATGGSQPQHF. The CDR3 bases are TGTGCCAGCAGCCAAGCAACAGGGGGTAGTCAGCCCCAGCATTTT.

This clonotype turned up a few times. The rearrangement uses TRBV5-1 and TRBJ2-4; no clear D gene. Germline CDR1 reads SGHRS; CDR2 reads YFSETQ. The germline V and J ends were trimmed by 0 bases and 6 bases, with 13 bases remaining between them. CDR3 size: 15 residues. The CDR3 DNA is TGCGCCAGCAGCTTGGACACTCGTGGCATAAACATTCAGTACTTC. Protein sequence: CASSLDTRGINIQYF.

This clonotype was counted a few times. V is TRBV9 and J is TRBJ2-3; either TRBD1 or TRBD2 may fit D (5 bases each). This CDR3 has 15 amino acids. Germline CDR1 is SGDLS and CDR2 is YYNGEE. Trimming took 0 bases from V and 2 from J, leaving 10 bases between them. CDR3 loop: CASSVVGEDTDTQYF. The CDR3 nucleotides are TGTGCCAGCAGCGTAGTGGGGGAAGACACAGATACGCAGTATTTT.

This clonotype has only a few counts. The chain combines TRBV29-1 with TRBJ2-1; no clear D gene. The CDR3 has 14 amino acids. Per the germline V gene, CDR1 is SQVTM and CDR2 is ANQGSEA. V was shortened by 6 bases and J by 8 bases, with 20 bases between the two germline ends. The DNA of the CDR3 is TGCAGCGTCCGAAAAAAAACGACCTGGGATGAGCAGTTCTTC. Translated: CSVRKKTTWDEQFF.

The chain combines TRBV29-1 with TRBJ2-6; 7 bases fit TRBD1. The V gene end was trimmed by 2 bases and the J gene end by 0 bases; junction bases not matched to a gene: 19. In germline, CDR1 is SQVTM, CDR2 ANQGSEA. This CDR3 has 21 amino acids. The CDR3 reads CSVESGILRRQGFSGANVLTF. CDR3 DNA: TGCAGCGTTGAATCGGGAATACTCAGAAGACAGGGCTTCTCTGGGGCCAACGTCCTGACTTTC.

This rearrangement joins TRBV6-2 or TRBV6-3 to TRBJ1-6; 7 positions agree with TRBD1. CDR1 MNHEY and CDR2 SVGEGT come from the germline V gene. The trim removed 5 bases at V and 0 bases at J, leaving 7 bases unmatched. The length of the CDR3 is 17 residues. CDR3 nucleotide sequence: TGTGCCAGCAGTCGGGACAGCCGGAGCTCCTATAATTCACCCCTCCACTTT. Amino acids: CASSRDSRSSYNSPLHF.

The sample holds a few counts of this clonotype. The rearrangement joins TRBV20-1 to TRBJ2-1, with 9 nucleotides matching TRBD2. This CDR3 is built from 15 residues. The trim removed 3 bases at V and 4 bases at J, leaving 7 bases unmatched. CDR1 is DFQATT and CDR2 is SNEGSKA in the germline V gene (reference sequence). The CDR3 DNA reads TGCAGTGCTAGCCCTCCTAGCGGGGTTTACAATGAGCAGTTCTTC. This gives the protein CSASPPSGVYNEQFF.

This clonotype was recorded a few times. This chain connects TRBV27 to TRBJ1-5; D is unclear. Looked up from germline, CDR1 is MNHEY and CDR2 is SMNVEV (reference sequence). This CDR3 spans 14 amino acids. V was shortened by 0 bases and J by 2 bases, with 5 bases between the two germline ends. CDR3 nucleotides: TGTGCCAGCAGTTTATCGTCGGGCAATCAGCCCCAGCATTTT. This translates into CASSLSSGNQPQHF.

The chain recombines TRBV12-3 or TRBV12-4 with TRBJ1-2; 7 bases align to TRBD1. CDR3 length: 13 amino acids. J was trimmed by 4 bases and V by 6 bases; bases with no gene match: 5. The CDR3 loop is CASRLQGSYGYTF. In DNA, the CDR3 is TGTGCCAGCAGGCTACAGGGGTCCTATGGCTACACCTTC.

The chain links TRBV5-1 to TRBJ2-5, with 12 bases identical to TRBD2. The germline gives CDR1 SGHRS, CDR2 YFSETQ. The CDR3 totals 15 residues. V was pared by 1 base and J by 2 bases, with 0 bases of the junction left unmatched. CDR3 nucleotide sequence: TGCGCCAGCAGCTTGACTAGCGGGGGGCAAGAGACCCAGTACTTC. Its translation: CASSLTSGGQETQYF.

This clonotype was counted ten times or more. The V and J genes are TRBV6-5 and TRBJ1-2; D is perhaps TRBD1 (6 bases). The CDR3 is made up of 19 amino acids. Trimming took off 2 bases at V and 8 bases at J, with 30 bases between the two ends. CDR1 is MNHEY, CDR2 SVGAGI, per germline. As DNA, the CDR3 is TGTGCCAGCAGTTACACCCCTACGGGACACCGAGAACGGAAATGGGGCTACACCTTC. This sequence encodes CASSYTPTGHRERKWGYTF.

J is TRBJ2-1 and V is TRBV4-1; D possibly corresponds to TRBD1 (5 bases). The V gene lost 0 bases and the J gene lost 10 bases, with 10 bases spanning the gap. The CDR3 contains 13 residues. The germline gives CDR1 MGHRA, CDR2 YSYEKL. The chain's CDR3 is CASSQDGAKEQFF. CDR3 bases: TGCGCCAGCAGCCAAGATGGGGCTAAGGAGCAGTTCTTC.

Written as DNA, the CDR3 is TGCAGTGCTAGAGATCAGCGGGGGCAAACAGATACGCAGTATTTT. Translating gives CSARDQRGQTDTQYF. This sequence joins TRBV20-1 and TRBJ2-3, with 8 bases lining up with TRBD2. The CDR3 is 15 amino acids. J was trimmed by 3 bases and V by 0 bases; bases with no gene match: 5. Per germline, CDR1 DFQATT and CDR2 SNEGSKA (reference sequence).

This clonotype occurred many times. The chain employs TRBV12-3 or TRBV12-4 and TRBJ1-1; 8 positions match TRBD1. V gave up 1 base and J gave up 2 bases; unmatched junction bases: 3. CDR3 length equals 15 residues. The CDR3 DNA follows: TGTGCCAGCAGTTTAGAACAGGGGGTAAACACTGAAGCTTTCTTT. This translates into CASSLEQGVNTEAFF.

This chain uses TRBV7-9 with TRBJ2-5; D not certain. CDR1 is SEHNR, CDR2 FQNEAQ, per germline (reference sequence). The CDR3 totals 11 residues. The germline V and J ends were trimmed by 0 bases and 9 bases, with 5 bases remaining between them. The DNA for the CDR3 is TGTGCCAGCAGCTTAGCGCAGGCCCAGTACTTC. Residues: CASSLAQAQYF.

The chain couples TRBV21-1 to TRBJ1-1; the D call in the table, TRBD1, was not verified against the DNA. TRBV21-1 counts as a pseudogene. The CDR3 totals 15 residues. The chain's CDR3 is CASSNLNRGRGEAFF. The CDR3 coding sequence is TGTGCCAGCAGCAACTTAAACAGGGGTAGGGGTGAAGCTTTCTTT.

The chain links TRBV12-3 or TRBV12-4 to TRBJ2-3, with D possibly TRBD1 on 6 matching bases. The CDR3 contains 16 residues. Between the trimmed V and J ends, which lost 6 bases and 2 bases, there was a span of 18 bases. Written as DNA, the CDR3 is TGTGCCAGCAGCTATAAGACAGGAGGCTACACAGATACGCAGTATTTT. It is translated as CASSYKTGGYTDTQYF.

This chain links TRBV7-9 with TRBJ2-2; no clear D gene. The ends were cut back, 5 bases at V and 4 bases at J, with 11 bases in the middle. The CDR3 has 14 amino acids. Germline V CDR1 and CDR2: SEHNR, FQNEAQ (reference sequence). Here the CDR3 DNA reads TGTGCCAGCAGCGCTACCGGTACCACCGGGGAGCTGTTTTTT. Translated: CASSATGTTGELFF.